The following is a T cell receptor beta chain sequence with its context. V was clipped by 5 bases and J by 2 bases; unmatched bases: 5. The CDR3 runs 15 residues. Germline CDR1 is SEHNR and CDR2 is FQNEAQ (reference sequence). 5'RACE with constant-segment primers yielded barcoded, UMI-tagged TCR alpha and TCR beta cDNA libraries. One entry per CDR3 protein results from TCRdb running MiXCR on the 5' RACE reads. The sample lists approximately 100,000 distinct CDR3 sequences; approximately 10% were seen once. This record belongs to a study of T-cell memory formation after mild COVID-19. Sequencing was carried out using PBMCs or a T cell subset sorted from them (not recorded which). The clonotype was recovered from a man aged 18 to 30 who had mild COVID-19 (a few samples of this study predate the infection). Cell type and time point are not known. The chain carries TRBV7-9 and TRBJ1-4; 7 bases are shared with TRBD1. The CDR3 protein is CASSPQGSTNEKLFF. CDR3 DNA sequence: TGTGCCAGCAGCCCACAGGGGTCCACTAATGAAAAACTGTTTTTT.